The clone carrying this T cell receptor gamma chain was picked up a small number of times. Only one base separates this from a far larger clonotype, so it likely reflects a read error. The identical CDR3 is also encoded by other nucleotide sequences in the sample. TCRdb reanalyzed the reads using CATT. The table lists about 1,700 gamma-chain clones, 9.5% to 15% of them singletons. The data are from a study of gamma-delta chains in newborns, infants, children. About the research overall: Microbial exposure reportedly drives polyclonal innate γδ T cell expansion after birth.

The CDR3 contains 15 residues. With 3 bases clipped from V and 6 bases from J, the junction kept 2 bases outside the gene matches. Germline CDR1 reads GITISATS; CDR2 reads ISYDGTV (reference sequence). The chain joins TRGV9 to TRGJP. Specimen: blood. This TCR was sampled from a child who was a newborn, infant or young child, either healthy, febrile or measles-vaccinated (not recorded which). CDR3 in amino acids: CALWELELGKKIKVF. The DNA for the CDR3 is TGTGCCTTGTGGGAGCTAGAGTTGGGCAAAAAAATCAAGGTATTT.